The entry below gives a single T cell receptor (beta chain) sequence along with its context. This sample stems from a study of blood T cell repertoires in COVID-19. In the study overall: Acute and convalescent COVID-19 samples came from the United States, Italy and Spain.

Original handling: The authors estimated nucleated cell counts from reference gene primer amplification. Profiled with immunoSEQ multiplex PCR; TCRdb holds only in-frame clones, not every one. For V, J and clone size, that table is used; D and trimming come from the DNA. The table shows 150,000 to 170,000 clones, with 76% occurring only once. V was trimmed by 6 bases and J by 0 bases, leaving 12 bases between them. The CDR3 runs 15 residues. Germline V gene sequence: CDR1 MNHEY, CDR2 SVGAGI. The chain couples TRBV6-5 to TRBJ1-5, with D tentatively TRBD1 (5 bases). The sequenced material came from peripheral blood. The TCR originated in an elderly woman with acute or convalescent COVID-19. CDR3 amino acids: CASRPRGYSNQPQHF. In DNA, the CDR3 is TGTGCCAGCAGGCCTCGGGGGTATAGCAATCAGCCCCAGCATTTT.